One and the same sample provided the 4 T cell receptor beta chains below, sequenced in a study of blood T cell repertoires in COVID-19. The repertoire was sequenced with immunoSEQ multiplex PCR; TCRdb's copy has only in-frame clones and lacks some. The data contain about 350,000 clones, approximately 91% of them seen just once; the ten biggest clones take up about 0.94%. The sample comprised PBMCs or T cells enriched from blood (not recorded which). These receptors were obtained from a woman in her 30s who had been exposed to COVID-19.

V is TRBV5-1 and J is TRBJ2-5; D remains unclear. Per germline, CDR1 SGHRS and CDR2 YFSETQ. This CDR3 has 14 amino acids. Trimming pared 0 bases from V and 1 base from J, leaving 7 bases between. The CDR3 region is CASSLGRSQETQYF. CDR3 in DNA: TGCGCCAGCAGCTTGGGTCGGTCCCAAGAGACCCAGTACTTC.

This clone has more than one count but fewer than ten. This chain joins TRBV29-1 and TRBJ2-6; 8 positions match TRBD1. With 5 bases clipped from V and 2 bases from J, the junction kept 5 bases outside the gene matches. There are 15 residues in the CDR3. Germline loops: CDR1 SQVTM, CDR2 ANQGSEA. CDR3 loop: CSVLVTGAGANVLTF. CDR3 nucleotides: TGCAGCGTTTTAGTGACAGGGGCTGGGGCCAACGTCCTGACTTTC. Looking up the rest from reference TRBV29-1 and TRBJ2-6 gives the full variable domain: SAVISQKPSRDICQRGTSLTIQCQVDSQVTMMFWYRQQPGQSLTLIATANQGSEATYESGFVIDKFPISRPNLTFSTLTVSNMSPEDSSIYLCSVLVTGAGANVLTFGAGSRLTVL.

This chain connects TRBV3-1 (or the pseudogene TRBV3-2) to TRBJ2-1; 10 bases line up with TRBD2. This CDR3 is 16 amino acids long. Germline CDR1 LGHDT, CDR2 YNNKEL (reference sequence). The V segment lost 4 bases and the J segment 2 bases; nucleotides outside the gene matches: 5. The CDR3 reads CASSLLAGGAYNEQFF. The CDR3 DNA follows: TGTGCCAGCAGCCTCTTAGCGGGAGGAGCCTACAATGAGCAGTTCTTC.

The rearrangement links TRBV15 to TRBJ2-7; possible D gene TRBD2, 5 bases. From germline, CDR1 is LNHNV and CDR2 YYDKDF (reference sequence). Deletions cut 0 bases from V and 1 base from J, with 7 bases between. This CDR3 region has 14 residues. The CDR3 nucleotides read TGTGCCACCAGCAGAGAAGGGAGATCCTACGAGCAGTACTTC. Amino acids: CATSREGRSYEQYF.